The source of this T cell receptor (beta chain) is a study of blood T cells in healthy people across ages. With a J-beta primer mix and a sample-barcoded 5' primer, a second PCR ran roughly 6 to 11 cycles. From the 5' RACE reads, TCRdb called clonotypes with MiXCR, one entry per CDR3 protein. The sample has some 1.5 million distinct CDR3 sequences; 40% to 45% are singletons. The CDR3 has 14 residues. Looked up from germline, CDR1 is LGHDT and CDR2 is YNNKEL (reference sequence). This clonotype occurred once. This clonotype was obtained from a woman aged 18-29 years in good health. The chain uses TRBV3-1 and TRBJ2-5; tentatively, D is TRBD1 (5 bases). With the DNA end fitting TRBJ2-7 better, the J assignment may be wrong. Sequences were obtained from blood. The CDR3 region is CASSQWQGSYEQYF. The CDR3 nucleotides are TGTGCCAGCAGCCAATGGCAGGGATCATACGAGCAGTACTTC.